This entry lists 23 T cell receptor beta chains sequenced from one sample in a study of blood T cell repertoires in COVID-19. The protocol was immunoSEQ multiplex PCR, while the TCRdb copy is restricted to in-frame clones and leaves out a portion. This sample has 250,000 to 300,000 clones; around 90% occur once, and the top ten carry under 2.5%. Input material: peripheral blood. The receptors derive from a woman aged 55-70 years with COVID-19, enrolled during active disease.

J is TRBJ2-5 and V is TRBV7-7, with no clear D. The CDR3 extends over 15 amino acids. Deletions cut 1 base from V and 1 base from J, with 10 bases between. Germline V lookup: CDR1 SSHAT, CDR2 FNYEAQ (reference sequence). CDR3 sequence (DNA): TGTGCCAGCAGCTTAGGTGCGACACTCCAAGAGACCCAGTACTTC. Protein product: CASSLGATLQETQYF.

The chain carries TRBV29-1 and TRBJ1-5; TRBD1 is a possible D gene (5 bases). Per germline, CDR1 SQVTM and CDR2 ANQGSEA. The V gene lost 6 bases and the J gene lost 1 base, with 10 bases spanning the gap. The CDR3 loop spans 13 amino acids. CDR3: CSVRRESNQPQHF. CDR3 bases: TGCAGCGTCCGCAGGGAAAGCAATCAGCCCCAGCATTTT.

The chain uses TRBV9 and TRBJ2-3; maybe TRBD2 (6 bases). Germline CDR1 reads SGDLS; CDR2 reads YYNGEE. V was cut by 4 bases and J by 1 base, with 10 bases left in between. This CDR3 has 14 residues. The CDR3 nucleotides read TGTGCCAGCAGCCTCGGGGGAGGCACAGATACGCAGTATTTT. Amino acid sequence: CASSLGGGTDTQYF.

This clone was recorded once. The V and J genes are TRBV4-1 and TRBJ1-4; tentative D call: TRBD1 (6 bases). Germline V gives CDR1 MGHRA, CDR2 YSYEKL. The CDR3 runs 15 residues. V lost 1 base, J lost 1 base, and 7 bases lay in between. The CDR3 region is CASSQGGGTNEKLFF. The DNA of the CDR3 is TGCGCCAGCAGCCAAGGAGGGGGAACTAATGAAAAACTGTTTTTT.

The gene calls are TRBV7-9 and TRBJ1-5, with unresolved D. Germline V gives CDR1 SEHNR, CDR2 FQNEAQ (reference sequence). This CDR3 region has 12 residues. Trimming removed 1 base from V and 9 bases from J, with 7 bases in between. The CDR3, as DNA: TGTGCCAGCAGCTTAGAAGGAGTGCCCCAGCATTTT. Translating it yields CASSLEGVPQHF.

This chain uses TRBV20-1 with TRBJ1-1, with D hard to call. Trimming stripped 3 bases from V and 1 base from J, with 6 bases between. CDR3 length: 12 residues. CDR1 DFQATT and CDR2 SNEGSKA come from the germline V gene (reference sequence). The CDR3 DNA reads TGCAGTGCTAGTAGCCAGAACACTGAAGCTTTCTTT. Protein: CSASSQNTEAFF.

V and J are TRBV20-1 and TRBJ1-5, with 7 bases aligning to TRBD1. This CDR3 spans 13 amino acids. J lost 7 bases, V lost 3 bases, and 6 bases had no gene match. Germline CDR1 is DFQATT and CDR2 is SNEGSKA (reference sequence). The CDR3 bases are TGCAGTGCTAGTGGGACAGTAGCCCAGCCCCAGCATTTT. Protein sequence: CSASGTVAQPQHF.

About this clone: Other DNA sequences in this specimen translate into the identical CDR3. The CDR3, as DNA: TGCGCCAGCAGCCAAGGCAGGAATCAGCCCCAGCATTTT. Encoded protein: CASSQGRNQPQHF. J is TRBJ1-5 and V is TRBV4-3; D call uncertain. The germline gives CDR1 LGHNA, CDR2 YSLEER. V lost 1 base and J 4 bases, leaving 5 bases between the germline ends. The CDR3 totals 13 residues.

This chain connects TRBV6-5 to TRBJ1-1; a weak D match, TRBD1 (5 bases). The CDR3 loop spans 15 amino acids. V lost 6 bases to trimming and J lost 1 base, with 15 bases between them. The germline V gene has CDR1 MNHEY and CDR2 SVGAGI. The CDR3 protein is CASRLGVGGNTEAFF. The CDR3 DNA reads as TGTGCCAGCAGGCTAGGGGTCGGGGGGAACACTGAAGCTTTCTTT.

This chain joins TRBV21-1 and TRBJ1-1; no check of the table's D call, TRBD1, against the DNA was made. TRBV21-1 is a pseudogene locus. The length of the CDR3 is 15 residues. For the CDR3, the DNA is TGTGCCAGCAGCAAAGCGGGCAGGGCCGTCTTGGTGGCTTTCTTT. Its protein is CASSKAGRAVLVAFF.

CDR3: CASSLSPVDNEQFF. The CDR3 DNA sequence: TGTGCCAGCAGCTTATCCCCCGTCGACAATGAGCAGTTCTTC. The chain is built from TRBV7-2 and TRBJ2-1; D call uncertain. The CDR3 covers 14 residues. Germline loops: CDR1 SGHTA, CDR2 FQGNSA. Trimming removed 2 bases from V and 5 bases from J, with 10 bases in between. Full variable domain (missing parts from reference TRBV7-2 and TRBJ2-1): GAGVSQSPSNKVTEKGKDVELRCDPISGHTALYWYRQSLGQGLEFLIYFQGNSAPDKSGLPSDRFSAERTGGSVSTLTIQRTQQEDSAVYLCASSLSPVDNEQFFGPGTRLTVL.

The V and J genes are TRBV30 and TRBJ1-6; 8 bases match TRBD1. CDR1 and CDR2 from the germline V gene are GTSNPN and SVGIG (reference sequence). This CDR3 has 18 amino acids. J gave up 3 bases and V 0 bases, and 10 bases lay outside the gene matches. The CDR3 loop reads CAWSVGRGRGVYNSPLHF. In DNA, the CDR3 is TGTGCCTGGAGTGTCGGCAGGGGGCGCGGAGTCTATAATTCACCCCTCCACTTT. Together with reference TRBV30 and TRBJ1-6, the CDR3 gives the full variable domain: SQTIHQWPATLVQPVGSPLSLECTVEGTSNPNLYWYRQAAGRGLQLLFYSVGIGQISSEVPQNLSASRPQDRQFILSSKKLLLSDSGFYLCAWSVGRGRGVYNSPLHFGNGTRLTVT.

CDR3 sequence (DNA): TGTGCCAGCAGCTTAAGTAGTAAGGGGGAGACCCAGTACTTC. This encodes CASSLSSKGETQYF. The chain combines TRBV11-2 with TRBJ2-5; TRBD1 might be the D (5 bases). Germline lookup yields CDR1 SGHAT and CDR2 FQNNGV. Trimming took 2 bases from V and 5 from J, leaving 12 bases between them. The CDR3 sequence is 14 residues long.

CDR3 nucleotides: TGCGCCAGCAGCCATGGTCTGGACAGGGGGCGAGCTGAAGCTTTCTTT. Translation gives CASSHGLDRGRAEAFF. The chain carries TRBV4-3 and TRBJ1-1; 11 nucleotides align to TRBD1. CDR1 and CDR2 (germline): LGHNA, YSLEER. The CDR3 spans 16 residues. Losses at the gene ends were 3 bases for V and 6 bases for J; bases not matched to a gene: 9.

This chain uses TRBV3-1 (or the pseudogene TRBV3-2) with TRBJ2-7; 9 nucleotides align to TRBD2. Germline values: CDR1 LGHDT, CDR2 YNNKEL (reference sequence). Germline trimming cut 5 bases from V and 5 bases from J; bases unmatched to any gene: 10. CDR3 size: 15 residues. As DNA, the CDR3 is TGTGCCAGCAGCGCCAGCGGGGGGTCCAGGAACGAGCAGTACTTC. This translates into CASSASGGSRNEQYF.

In DNA form, the CDR3 reads TGTGCCAGCAGTGGAGACAGGGTCGGGCCCCAGCATTTT. This translates into CASSGDRVGPQHF. V is TRBV6-2 or TRBV6-3 and J is TRBJ1-5, with 7 bases fitting TRBD1. CDR1 MNHEY and CDR2 SVGEGT come from the germline V gene. V lost 5 bases, J lost 9 bases, and 7 bases stayed unmatched. This CDR3 region has 13 residues.

The V and J genes are TRBV6-4 and TRBJ1-1, with 7 bases identical to TRBD1. V gave up 4 bases and J gave up 5 bases; unmatched junction bases: 13. Germline values: CDR1 MRHNA, CDR2 SNTAGT. This CDR3 is 16 amino acids long. The CDR3 nucleotides are TGTGCCAGCAGTGCCACCTCAACAGGGGTGCGGACTGAAGCTTTCTTT. This translates into CASSATSTGVRTEAFF.

The CDR3 loop reads CASSQGAQENYGYTF. CDR3 nucleotide sequence: TGTGCCAGCAGCCAAGGGGCGCAAGAGAACTATGGCTACACCTTC. The chain joins TRBV4-2 to TRBJ1-2; no clear D. This CDR3 has 15 amino acids. Germline V gene sequence: CDR1 LGHNA, CDR2 YNFKEQ. V shed 1 base and J shed 2 bases, with 11 bases lying between them.

The chain uses TRBV5-4 and TRBJ2-1, with a weak D call TRBD2 (6 bases). This CDR3 has 15 amino acids. With 4 bases removed from V and 0 bases from J, the gap between germline ends came to 11 bases. CDR1 SGHNT and CDR2 YYREEE come from the germline V gene (reference sequence). The CDR3 bases are TGTGCCAGCAGCGCCGGGACTCTCTCCTACAATGAGCAGTTCTTC. Its translation: CASSAGTLSYNEQFF.

This chain joins TRBV2 and TRBJ1-5; the D gene is possibly TRBD1 (5 bases). V was shortened by 5 bases and J by 1 base, with 12 bases between the two germline ends. From germline, CDR1 is SNHLY and CDR2 FYNNEI. CDR3 length: 15 residues. The CDR3 DNA follows: TGTGCCAGCAGTAGGGGCGCCGGAAGCAATCAGCCCCAGCATTTT. This translates into CASSRGAGSNQPQHF.

The DNA for the CDR3 is TGTGCCGGTAAAACACTCCCGGGAGATGGCTACACCTTC. It is translated as CAGKTLPGDGYTF. The chain has TRBV2 and TRBJ1-2, with D hard to call. The CDR3 spans 13 residues. Between the trimmed V and J ends, which lost 11 bases and 6 bases, there was a span of 19 bases. The germline gives CDR1 SNHLY, CDR2 FYNNEI. The variable domain in full, with the rest retrieved from reference TRBV2 and TRBJ1-2, is EPEVTQTPSHQVTQMGQEVILRCVPISNHLYFYWYRQILGQKVEFLVSFYNNEISEKSEIFDDQFSVERPDGSNFTLKIRSTKLEDSAMYFCAGKTLPGDGYTFGSGTRLTVV.

CDR3 in DNA: TGTGCCAGCAGTGCAGGGACAGGCCATAGCAATCAGCCCCAGCATTTT. Translation gives CASSAGTGHSNQPQHF. The chain joins TRBV25-1 to TRBJ1-5, with 8 bases matching TRBD1. In germline, CDR1 is MGHDK, CDR2 SYGVNS. The CDR3 has 16 residues. After removal of 4 bases from V and 0 bases from J, the junction contained 5 bases not matched to a gene.

Concerning this clone: The germline gene is not matched at one end of the junction; a read error may be the cause. This chain uses TRBV7-7 with TRBJ2-5, with D tentatively TRBD2 (6 bases). This CDR3 contains 14 residues. Germline V lookup: CDR1 SSHAT, CDR2 FNYEAQ (reference sequence). This chain's CDR3 is CASSLGLPTGTQYF. DNA for the CDR3: TGTGCTAGCAGCTTGGGACTGCCCACAGGGACCCAGTACTTC.